Below are 21 T cell receptor beta chains sequenced from a single sample in a study of cytomegalovirus exposure and HLA in healthy donors (dated by TCRdb to the late 2010s). Library preparation employed the immunoSEQ multiplex PCR assay. A mixture of 60 forward primers for TCR Vbeta segments and 13 reverse primers for TCR Jbeta segments was used in the multiplex PCR. What TCRdb holds here is the immuneACCESS table cut down to in-frame rearrangements. Part of the clones is not present; checked against another copy, under half of the missing clones reflect an unresolved V gene, and the others are unexplained. The sample contains 45,000 to 60,000 clones, about three quarters of them found a single time. The ten biggest clones cover around a tenth of the sample. The specimen was PBMCs. These receptors were obtained from a woman in her forties or fifties in good health and CMV-seronegative.

This clone was seen just once. This chain uses TRBV7-2 with TRBJ1-2; TRBD1 agrees at 7 bases. The junction had 2 bases not matched to a gene; V was cut back by 3 bases and J by 4 bases. The V gene's germline CDR1 is SGHTA and CDR2 FQGNSA. The CDR3 extends over 13 amino acids. The CDR3: CASSFDRVYGYTF. CDR3 nucleotides: TGTGCCAGCAGCTTCGACAGGGTCTATGGCTACACCTTC.

The J gene is TRBJ2-4, the V gene TRBV19; D gene ambiguous. The CDR3 sequence is 16 residues long. V was trimmed by 6 bases and J by 0 bases, leaving 15 bases between them. Germline lookup yields CDR1 LNHDA and CDR2 SQIVND (reference sequence). This CDR3 reads CASSPRSILAKNIQYF. Here the CDR3 DNA reads TGTGCCAGTAGCCCTAGGTCCATCCTAGCCAAAAACATTCAGTACTTC.

This clone was picked up a small number of times. No conserved phenylalanine or tryptophan ends this CDR3, so it is likely a read error. The V call is TRBV28, the J call TRBJ1-1; D might be TRBD1 (5 bases). Germline values: CDR1 MDHEN, CDR2 SYDVKM. The CDR3 has 13 amino acids. V dropped 4 bases and J dropped 1 base, with 7 bases sitting between them. CDR3 coding DNA: TGTGCCAGCAGTTATGGGGGGAACACTGAAGCTTTCGTT. Translation: CASSYGGNTEAFV.

The rearrangement joins TRBV5-4 to TRBJ2-3; 7 bases are shared with TRBD2. This CDR3 contains 17 residues. The junction had 7 bases not matched to a gene; V was cut back by 0 bases and J by 0 bases. Germline CDR1 is SGHNT and CDR2 is YYREEE (reference sequence). CDR3 sequence reads: CASSLGGRALSTDTQYF. In DNA, the CDR3 is TGTGCCAGCAGCTTGGGTGGGAGGGCCCTTAGCACAGATACGCAGTATTTT.

This chain uses TRBV19 with TRBJ2-2, with a weak D call TRBD2 (5 bases). This CDR3 has 15 residues. V was cut by 3 bases and J by 5 bases, with 13 bases left in between. Germline loops: CDR1 LNHDA, CDR2 SQIVND (reference sequence). The CDR3, as DNA: TGTGCCAGTAGTATCGGTAGGGAGCTAACCGGGGAGCTGTTTTTT. It encodes CASSIGRELTGELFF.

The chain is built from TRBV30 and TRBJ1-6; TRBD1 agrees at 7 bases. From germline, CDR1 is GTSNPN and CDR2 SVGIG (reference sequence). Trimming at V came to 0 bases and at J to 5 bases, leaving 4 bases not matched to a gene. The CDR3 has 15 residues. The chain's CDR3 is CAWSVGDSDNSPLHF. CDR3 DNA: TGTGCCTGGAGTGTAGGGGACAGTGATAATTCACCCCTCCACTTT.

This clone was detected a few times. This chain uses TRBV27 with TRBJ1-5, with 7 bases aligning to TRBD1. The junction had 10 bases not matched to a gene; V was cut back by 7 bases and J by 7 bases. Germline V gene sequence: CDR1 MNHEY, CDR2 SMNVEV (reference sequence). CDR3 length equals 14 residues. CDR3 region: CASNLKGGRQPQHF. The CDR3 DNA sequence: TGTGCCAGCAACCTAAAAGGGGGCAGACAGCCCCAGCATTTT.

The chain recombines TRBV5-1 with TRBJ2-1; 10 positions agree with TRBD2. Germline trimming cut 2 bases from V and 7 bases from J; bases unmatched to any gene: 3. CDR3 length: 14 amino acids. Per the germline V gene, CDR1 is SGHRS and CDR2 is YFSETQ. The CDR3 is CASSLIAGGNEQFF. For the CDR3, the DNA is TGCGCCAGCAGCTTAATAGCGGGAGGTAATGAGCAGTTCTTC.

The gene calls are TRBV5-1 and TRBJ1-2; the match to TRBD1 covers 7 bases. The CDR3 loop spans 14 amino acids. CDR1 and CDR2 from the germline V gene are SGHRS and YFSETQ. V trimming: 5 bases; J trimming: 2 bases; junction bases outside the gene matches: 6. Here the CDR3 reads CASRSGGQNYGYTF. In DNA, the CDR3 is TGCGCCAGCAGGTCAGGGGGACAGAACTATGGCTACACCTTC.

This clone was observed a handful of times. V is TRBV6-5 and J is TRBJ1-2, with D possibly TRBD1 on 5 matching bases. The ends were cut back, 0 bases at V and 8 bases at J, with 13 bases in the middle. The CDR3 consists of 14 residues. Germline-derived CDR1 and CDR2 are MNHEY and SVGAGI. The chain's CDR3 is CASSYSGLPKGYTF. Written as DNA, the CDR3 is TGTGCCAGCAGTTACTCGGGACTTCCTAAGGGCTACACCTTC.

The V and J genes are TRBV7-8 and TRBJ1-3; 8 positions match TRBD1. Per germline, CDR1 SGHVS and CDR2 FQNEAQ. The V gene end was trimmed by 5 bases and the J gene end by 8 bases; junction bases not matched to a gene: 5. The CDR3 loop spans 13 amino acids. The DNA for the CDR3 is TGTGCCAGCAGCACCGGGACAGGTGACACCATATATTTT. Translated: CASSTGTGDTIYF.

The chain recombines TRBV5-1 with TRBJ2-7; D might be TRBD1 (6 bases). Germline CDR1 SGHRS, CDR2 YFSETQ. CDR3 length: 13 amino acids. The germline V and J ends were trimmed by 5 bases and 5 bases, with 14 bases remaining between them. The CDR3 nucleotides are TGCGCCAGCAGACCCAACACAGGGAACGAGCAGTACTTC. Translating it yields CASRPNTGNEQYF.

The chain links TRBV28 to TRBJ2-4; TRBD1 agrees at 8 bases. Germline loops: CDR1 MDHEN, CDR2 SYDVKM. The V and J ends lost 3 bases and 5 bases, in that order; junction bases with no gene match: 3. CDR3 length equals 14 residues. The CDR3 sequence: CASSLGTGENIQYF. CDR3 DNA sequence: TGTGCCAGCAGTTTGGGGACAGGAGAAAACATTCAGTACTTC.

The rearrangement links TRBV7-9 to TRBJ2-3, with D maybe TRBD1 (6 bases). Per the germline V gene, CDR1 is SEHNR and CDR2 is FQNEAQ (reference sequence). The CDR3 has 14 residues. Between the trimmed V and J ends, which lost 8 bases and 2 bases, there was a span of 14 bases. The CDR3 loop reads CASPPDRNTDTQYF. The DNA for the CDR3 is TGTGCCAGCCCCCCCGACAGGAACACAGATACGCAGTATTTT.

This clone has more than one count but fewer than ten. V usage is TRBV7-3 and J usage is TRBJ2-3; TRBD1 aligns across 8 bases. The V gene's germline CDR1 is SGHTA and CDR2 FQGTGA. V trimming: 4 bases; J trimming: 6 bases; junction bases outside the gene matches: 9. The CDR3 contains 15 residues. The CDR3 coding sequence is TGTGCCAGCAGCTCCTGGGGACAGGCAGGGGATACGCAGTATTTT. Translating gives CASSSWGQAGDTQYF.

V gene TRBV30 combines with J gene TRBJ2-2; the D gene is possibly TRBD2 (7 bases). The V end was cut by 0 bases, the J end by 3 bases, with 11 bases between. The CDR3 sequence is 15 residues long. Looked up from germline, CDR1 is GTSNPN and CDR2 is SVGIG (reference sequence). Here the CDR3 DNA reads TGTGCCTGGAGTGTAGGGGGGGCCCACACCGGGGAGCTGTTTTTT. This translates into CAWSVGGAHTGELFF.

This clone was recorded a few times. The chain employs TRBV7-2 and TRBJ1-5; TRBD1 aligns across 7 bases. The CDR3 contains 13 residues. Trimming cost V 3 bases and J 5 bases; bases outside gene matches: 1. Germline CDR1 is SGHTA and CDR2 is FQGNSA. Here the CDR3 reads CASSFDRDQPQHF. CDR3 nucleotide sequence: TGTGCCAGCAGCTTCGACAGGGATCAGCCCCAGCATTTT. The full variable domain, completed using reference TRBV7-2 and TRBJ1-5, is GAGVSQSPSNKVTEKGKDVELRCDPISGHTALYWYRQSLGQGLEFLIYFQGNSAPDKSGLPSDRFSAERTGGSVSTLTIQRTQQEDSAVYLCASSFDRDQPQHFGDGTRLSIL.

The rearrangement links TRBV28 to TRBJ1-5; TRBD1 agrees at 10 bases. Per germline, CDR1 MDHEN and CDR2 SYDVKM. J was trimmed by 2 bases and V by 5 bases; bases with no gene match: 6. The CDR3 is 16 amino acids. The CDR3 loop is CASSPPGTGGNQPQHF. CDR3 DNA: TGTGCCAGCAGTCCCCCCGGGACAGGGGGCAATCAGCCCCAGCATTTT. The full variable domain, its missing parts supplied by reference TRBV28 and TRBJ1-5, is DVKVTQSSRYLVKRTGEKVFLECVQDMDHENMFWYRQDPGLGLRLIYFSYDVKMKEKGDIPEGYSVSREKKERFSLILESASTNQTSMYLCASSPPGTGGNQPQHFGDGTRLSIL.

In nucleotides, the CDR3 is TGTGCCAGCAGCGCCCGTCTAGCGGGTGGCACAGATACGCAGTATTTT. Encoded protein: CASSARLAGGTDTQYF. The rearrangement links TRBV7-9 to TRBJ2-3; 8 bases are shared with TRBD2. The V gene end was trimmed by 5 bases and the J gene end by 1 base; junction bases not matched to a gene: 8. Looked up from germline, CDR1 is SEHNR and CDR2 is FQNEAQ (reference sequence). The CDR3 spans 16 residues. Looking up the rest from reference TRBV7-9 and TRBJ2-3 gives the full variable domain: DTGVSQNPRHKITKRGQNVTFRCDPISEHNRLYWYRQTLGQGPEFLTYFQNEAQLEKSRLLSDRFSAERPKGSFSTLEIQRTEQGDSAMYLCASSARLAGGTDTQYFGPGTRLTVL.

The chain employs TRBV7-2 and TRBJ1-1; the D is unclear. Germline loops: CDR1 SGHTA, CDR2 FQGNSA. There are 15 residues in the CDR3. Trimming pared 1 base from V and 6 bases from J, leaving 15 bases between. Here the CDR3 reads CASSLVGGFVAEAFF. The CDR3, as DNA: TGTGCCAGCAGCTTAGTAGGAGGGTTTGTAGCTGAAGCTTTCTTT.

The table lists this clone with a count of one. The J gene is TRBJ2-7, the V gene TRBV30, with D maybe TRBD2 (6 bases). The V end was cut by 3 bases, the J end by 2 bases, with 11 bases between. Germline CDR1 is GTSNPN and CDR2 is SVGIG (reference sequence). CDR3 size: 13 residues. The CDR3 bases are TGTGCCTGGAGGTCTAGCGCGACCTACGAGCAGTACTTC. Translated: CAWRSSATYEQYF.